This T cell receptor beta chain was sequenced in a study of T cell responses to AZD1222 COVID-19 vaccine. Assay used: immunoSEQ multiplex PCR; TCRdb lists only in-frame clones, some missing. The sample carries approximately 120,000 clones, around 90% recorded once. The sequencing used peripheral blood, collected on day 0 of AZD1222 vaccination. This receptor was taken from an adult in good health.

The CDR3 coding sequence is TGTGCCAGCAGCGTAACCCTACAGGACAGAAGTTACACCGGGGAGCTGTTTTTT. It specifies CASSVTLQDRSYTGELFF. This chain connects TRBV9 to TRBJ2-2, with D maybe TRBD1 (6 bases). This CDR3 contains 18 residues. V was shortened by 1 base and J by 3 bases, with 19 bases between the two germline ends. CDR1 is SGDLS, CDR2 YYNGEE, per germline. Drawing the rest from reference TRBV9 and TRBJ2-2, the complete variable domain is DSGVTQTPKHLITATGQRVTLRCSPRSGDLSVYWYQQSLDQGLQFLIQYYNGEERAKGNILERFSAQQFPDLHSELNLSSLELGDSALYFCASSVTLQDRSYTGELFFGEGSRLTVL.